This entry describes one TCR beta chain. Its antigen is not identified. This specimen comes from a study of shared clonotypes between healthy human individuals. Per the original methods: Junction-only sequences without quality scores came from ImmunoSEQ, so filtering differed. TCRdb's copy holds only in-frame clones and misses some; the assay was immunoSEQ multiplex PCR. D and trimming were read from the DNA, whereas the V and J calls and clone size are those reported in that table. The table lists about 2 million clones, approximately 94% of them singletons, with roughly 1% in the top ten. Terminally differentiated effector memory CD45RA+ cells were excluded from the naive CD8 cells, which were CD45RO-negative and positively selected for CCR7. General study findings and limits: The study found lower generation probabilities in non-shared clonotypes than in those shared by all four donors. An effect of sequencing depth on clonotype sharing among donors was expected.

This CDR3 is built from 14 residues. V shed 4 bases, J shed 7 bases, and the junction held 8 bases outside the gene matches. The germline V gene encodes CDR1 SGHDT and CDR2 YYEEEE. The sequencing sample was made of naive CD8+ T cells sorted from blood. The TCR originated in a man between 18 and 29 years old in good health. The chain recombines TRBV5-6 with TRBJ2-7; the match to TRBD2 covers 10 bases. CDR3 loop: CASSPGLALLEQYF. The CDR3 DNA sequence: TGTGCCAGCAGCCCGGGACTAGCGCTCCTGGAGCAGTACTTC.